Given below is one T cell receptor (beta chain) in context. The germline CDR1 and CDR2 sequences are SGHRS and YFSETQ. There are 18 residues in the CDR3. V was pared by 0 bases and J by 2 bases, with 7 bases of the junction left unmatched. This sample stems from a study of beta chain features in type 1 diabetes. Isolated RNA was reverse transcribed in full, so expressed TCRB transcripts were sequenced. The protocol was immunoSEQ multiplex PCR, while the TCRdb copy is restricted to in-frame clones and leaves out a portion. The sample lists roughly 250,000 clones; more than 65% were seen once. The sequenced sample consisted of naive CD4+ T cells from blood. The origin of this receptor is a young man in good health. This chain links TRBV5-1 with TRBJ2-2, with TRBD2 identical over 10 bases. The CDR3 bases are TGCGCCAGCAGCTTGGTTTGGCTAGCGGGAGTAAACACCGGGGAGCTGTTTTTT. Its translation is CASSLVWLAGVNTGELFF. The full variable domain, rest sourced from reference TRBV5-1 and TRBJ2-2, is KAGVTQTPRYLIKTRGQQVTLSCSPISGHRSVSWYQQTPGQGLQFLFEYFSETQRNKGNFPGRFSGRQFSNSRSEMNVSTLELGDSALYLCASSLVWLAGVNTGELFFGEGSRLTVL.